This TCR beta chain was captured in a study of T cell repertoires in cytomegalovirus infection. Study findings and constraints: The response measured ex vivo was dominated by TCR beta clonotypes (HLA-C-restricted and CMV-specific).

The CDR3 contains 16 residues. The V gene's germline CDR1 is SGHTA and CDR2 FQGNSA. J gave up 5 bases and V 4 bases, and 9 bases lay outside the gene matches. MiXCR, run by TCRdb on the reads, gives a single entry per CDR3 protein. The sample carries about 480,000 distinct CDR3 sequences, 33% recorded once. This clonotype has ten or more counts. Its antigen is undetermined. Sample: cultured PBMCs, taken from culture after CMV antigen stimulation. The gene calls are TRBV7-2 and TRBJ2-1, with 9 bases lining up with TRBD2. The sequence derives from a human donor in good health (CMV status not recorded). Some clones in this sample may be carry-over from other donors' samples. The CDR3 DNA reads TGTGCCAGCAGCTCGGCGGGACTAGCAAACAACAATGAGCAGTTCTTC. It is translated as CASSSAGLANNNEQFF.